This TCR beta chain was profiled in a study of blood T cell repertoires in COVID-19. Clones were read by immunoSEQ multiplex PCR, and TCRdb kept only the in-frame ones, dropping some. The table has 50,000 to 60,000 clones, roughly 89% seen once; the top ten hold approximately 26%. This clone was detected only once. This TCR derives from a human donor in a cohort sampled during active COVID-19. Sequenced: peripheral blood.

CDR3: CASCFGGQYTEAFF. DNA for the CDR3: TGTGCCAGCTGTTTTGGCGGACAGTACACTGAAGCTTTCTTT. The chain couples TRBV6-6 to TRBJ1-1; tentatively, D is TRBD1 (6 bases). There are 14 residues in the CDR3. Trimming left V 8 bases short and J 3 bases short, with 16 bases between. The germline CDR1 and CDR2 sequences are MNHNY and SVGAGI (reference sequence).